This TCR beta chain was sequenced for a study of T cell responses to AZD1222 COVID-19 vaccine. Study-wide findings and caveats: Reportedly, nearly half the spike-specific TCRs target unmutated variant regions. A rise in Spike-specific TCR breadth and depth followed two AZD1222 doses. Baseline seropositivity occurred in only six AZD1222 recipients.

Comments on this clone: Its antigen is still unknown.

This CDR3 has 16 amino acids. The germline gives CDR1 SGHVS, CDR2 FNYEAQ. With V trimmed by 2 bases and J by 2 bases, 5 bases remained unmatched. Repertoires were generated with immunoSEQ multiplex PCR, while TCRdb's copy carries only in-frame clones and drops some. This table holds 74,000 or so clones, approximately 80% found once. This TCR was sampled from an adult in good health. Specimen: peripheral blood, collected on day 0 of AZD1222 vaccination. The chain is built from TRBV7-6 and TRBJ2-3; 9 bases line up with TRBD1. The CDR3 DNA sequence: TGTGCCAGCAGCTTAACAGGGACAGGGCCCACAGATACGCAGTATTTT. It is translated as CASSLTGTGPTDTQYF.